These 18 T cell receptor beta chains originate from one sample sequenced in a study of STAT3 mutations in large granular lymphocyte leukemia. Study conclusions and caveats: Every T-cell large granular lymphocyte leukemia patient had at least one immunodominant TCR beta clonotype.

These receptors have no identified antigens. Sequencing was performed with immunoSEQ multiplex PCR; in TCRdb, only in-frame clones are kept and a portion is missing. The sample includes approximately 42,000 clones, around 80% seen only once; the top ten take less than 0.55%. Specimen: PBMCs. These TCRs come from a human donor with T large granular lymphocyte leukemia. Some clones in this sample may be carry-over from other donors' samples.

This chain connects TRBV7-2 to TRBJ1-2, with D hard to call. Trimming took off 5 bases at V and 6 bases at J, with 19 bases between the two ends. CDR1 and CDR2 from the germline V gene are SGHTA and FQGNSA. The CDR3 covers 15 residues. The CDR3 sequence is CASSQNPWGLDGYTF. Here the CDR3 DNA reads TGTGCCAGCAGCCAGAACCCTTGGGGTCTTGATGGCTACACCTTC. Using reference TRBV7-2 and TRBJ1-2 for the parts outside the CDR3, the full variable domain is GAGVSQSPSNKVTEKGKDVELRCDPISGHTALYWYRQSLGQGLEFLIYFQGNSAPDKSGLPSDRFSAERTGGSVSTLTIQRTQQEDSAVYLCASSQNPWGLDGYTFGSGTRLTVV.

The rearrangement joins TRBV5-1 to TRBJ2-1, with 7 nucleotides matching TRBD2. The length of the CDR3 is 15 residues. CDR1 is SGHRS, CDR2 YFSETQ, per germline. J gave up 0 bases and V 4 bases, and 4 bases lay outside the gene matches. CDR3 nucleotide sequence: TGCGCCAGCAGCCAACTAGCGAGCTCCTACAATGAGCAGTTCTTC. It specifies CASSQLASSYNEQFF.

The gene calls are TRBV19 and TRBJ2-1, with D hard to call. CDR3 length equals 13 residues. Germline lookup yields CDR1 LNHDA and CDR2 SQIVND (reference sequence). Trimming removed 3 bases from V and 5 bases from J, with 8 bases in between. CDR3 region: CASSMKRDNEQFF. Written as DNA, the CDR3 is TGTGCCAGTAGTATGAAAAGGGACAATGAGCAGTTCTTC.

The chain uses TRBV13 and TRBJ2-6, with 8 bases fitting TRBD2. Germline V gives CDR1 PRHDT, CDR2 FYEKMQ (reference sequence). The CDR3 consists of 16 residues. After removal of 5 bases from V and 4 bases from J, the junction contained 7 bases not matched to a gene. The CDR3 nucleotides read TGTGCCAGCAGCCCCGGGGGGGGTGGAGGGGCCAACGTCCTGACTTTC. Its protein is CASSPGGGGGANVLTF.

The CDR3: CASSTATGNTEAFF. CDR3 nucleotide sequence: TGCGCCAGCAGCACTGCGACAGGGAACACTGAAGCTTTCTTT. The chain employs TRBV5-1 and TRBJ1-1; tentative D call: TRBD1 (6 bases). The CDR3 totals 14 residues. V was clipped by 4 bases and J by 1 base, with 11 bases between them. The germline gives CDR1 SGHRS, CDR2 YFSETQ.

This clone was seen a few times. The chain carries TRBV6-4 and TRBJ2-1; no firm D call. The CDR3 loop spans 12 amino acids. The V gene lost 2 bases and the J gene lost 6 bases, with 5 bases spanning the gap. Germline values: CDR1 MRHNA, CDR2 SNTAGT. DNA for the CDR3: TGTGCCAGCAGTGACGATGCCAATGAGCAGTTCTTC. It codes for CASSDDANEQFF.

CDR3 region: CASSSGTDNSPLHF. CDR3 DNA sequence: TGTGCCAGCAGCTCCGGGACAGATAATTCACCCCTCCACTTT. The genes are TRBV6-1 and TRBJ1-6; 7 bases are shared with TRBD1. After removal of 6 bases from V and 5 bases from J, the junction contained 4 bases not matched to a gene. This CDR3 comprises 14 residues. The V gene's germline CDR1 is MNHNS and CDR2 SASEGT.

The chain combines TRBV27 with TRBJ2-3; weak D call: TRBD1 (5 bases). V lost 3 bases to trimming and J lost 6 bases, with 10 bases between them. The CDR3 extends over 13 amino acids. Germline values: CDR1 MNHEY, CDR2 SMNVEV (reference sequence). CDR3 sequence (DNA): TGTGCCAGCAGTTTCGGTGGGGCTGATACGCAGTATTTT. Translating gives CASSFGGADTQYF.

This clone has just a few counts. J is TRBJ2-5 and V is TRBV5-1; TRBD1 aligns across 12 bases. V lost 4 bases and J lost 5; bases outside the gene matches: 6. The CDR3 totals 15 residues. Germline V lookup: CDR1 SGHRS, CDR2 YFSETQ. CDR3 in amino acids: CASSKPGQGAETQYF. The CDR3 region has the DNA TGCGCCAGCAGCAAACCGGGACAGGGGGCCGAGACCCAGTACTTC.

The chain couples TRBV29-1 to TRBJ1-2, with 9 bases aligning to TRBD1. Unmatched junction bases numbered 4, after V lost 6 bases and J lost 5 bases. In germline, CDR1 is SQVTM, CDR2 ANQGSEA. This CDR3 spans 12 amino acids. CDR3 sequence: CSVGQGIYGYTF. DNA for the CDR3: TGCAGCGTGGGACAGGGAATTTATGGCTACACCTTC.

The chain recombines TRBV5-4 with TRBJ2-7; D is uncertain. The CDR3 has 13 residues. V shed 0 bases and J shed 1 base, with 5 bases lying between them. CDR1 SGHNT and CDR2 YYREEE come from the germline V gene (reference sequence). DNA of the CDR3: TGTGCCAGCAGCTTGGCCGGGTCCTACGAGCAGTACGTC. It is translated as CASSLAGSYEQYV.

The V and J genes are TRBV5-5 and TRBJ1-5; D not resolved. There are 14 residues in the CDR3. Germline-derived CDR1 and CDR2 are SGHKS and YYEKEE (reference sequence). V gave up 0 bases and J gave up 4 bases, with 8 bases separating them. The CDR3 region is CASSLVAPNQPQHF. In DNA, the CDR3 is TGTGCCAGCAGCTTGGTGGCACCTAATCAGCCCCAGCATTTT.

The chain links TRBV19 to TRBJ1-2, with D perhaps matching TRBD1 (5 bases). The CDR3 consists of 13 residues. Looked up from germline, CDR1 is LNHDA and CDR2 is SQIVND (reference sequence). Trimming stripped 6 bases from V and 4 bases from J, with 12 bases between. The CDR3: CASRTGGTYGYTF. The DNA for the CDR3 is TGTGCCAGTAGGACGGGGGGGACCTATGGCTACACCTTC.

The rearrangement joins TRBV19 to TRBJ1-1; no reliable D call. Germline CDR1 is LNHDA and CDR2 is SQIVND (reference sequence). V lost 2 bases and J 3 bases, leaving 7 bases between the germline ends. This CDR3 comprises 13 residues. Written as DNA, the CDR3 is TGTGCCAGTAGTATAAGAGTGGACACTGAAGCTTTCTTT. This encodes CASSIRVDTEAFF. The whole variable domain, filled in from reference TRBV19 and TRBJ1-1, reads DGGITQSPKYLFRKEGQNVTLSCEQNLNHDAMYWYRQDPGQGLRLIYYSQIVNDFQKGDIAEGYSVSREKKESFPLTVTSAQKNPTAFYLCASSIRVDTEAFFGQGTRLTVV.

This rearrangement joins TRBV19 to TRBJ2-7; no clear D. There are 13 residues in the CDR3. Deletions cut 5 bases from V and 4 bases from J, with 12 bases between. The germline gives CDR1 LNHDA, CDR2 SQIVND (reference sequence). The CDR3 spells CASSLTTSYEQYF. CDR3 sequence (DNA): TGTGCCAGTAGTCTAACAACATCTTACGAGCAGTACTTC.

This clone was seen a handful of times. The rearrangement uses TRBV9 and TRBJ1-2, with 7 bases that match TRBD1. The CDR3 consists of 15 residues. V trimming: 2 bases; J trimming: 8 bases; junction bases outside the gene matches: 12. Germline V gene lookup returns CDR1 SGDLS and CDR2 YYNGEE. The CDR3 DNA follows: TGTGCCAGCAGCGTGAGAAGCAGCACAGGGGAAGGCTACACCTTC. Residues: CASSVRSSTGEGYTF.

The rearrangement links TRBV28 to TRBJ1-6; 9 bases match TRBD1. This CDR3 contains 15 residues. Germline values: CDR1 MDHEN, CDR2 SYDVKM. J gave up 7 bases and V 4 bases, and 5 bases lay outside the gene matches. The DNA of the CDR3 is TGTGCCAGCAGTTGGGGGACAGGGCGGAATTCACCCCTCCACTTT. Translated, it gives CASSWGTGRNSPLHF.

This clone was seen a handful of times. The V and J genes are TRBV14 and TRBJ2-3, with no clear D. The V and J ends lost 3 bases and 4 bases respectively, with 8 bases between them. The CDR3 is made up of 13 amino acids. Germline assignment: CDR1 SGHDN and CDR2 FVKESK. In DNA, the CDR3 is TGTGCCAGCAGCCAGGTAGAGTCAGATACGCAGTATTTT. This sequence encodes CASSQVESDTQYF.